The 25 T cell receptor beta chains in this list originate from one sample, sequenced in a study of cytotoxic CD8 clonotypes in ibrutinib-treated CLL. The assay was immunoSEQ multiplex PCR, and TCRdb's table has in-frame clones only and misses some. In the table there are some 200,000 clones, over 55% of which are singletons. The sample here was PBMCs, taken after 24 months of ibrutinib treatment. The receptors were sampled from a human donor with chronic lymphocytic leukemia.

The chain carries TRBV30 and TRBJ1-1; D unresolved. Trimming cost V 0 bases and J 1 base, with 6 bases left between them. The CDR3 runs 13 residues. The germline V gene has CDR1 GTSNPN and CDR2 SVGIG (reference sequence). CDR3 sequence: CAWSVGGNTEAFF. The CDR3 DNA reads TGTGCCTGGAGTGTAGGAGGGAACACTGAAGCTTTCTTT.

This clone was detected once. V gene TRBV4-1 combines with J gene TRBJ1-1; the D is unclear. V was clipped by 2 bases and J by 1 base, with 11 bases between them. The CDR3 has 15 residues. In germline, CDR1 is MGHRA, CDR2 YSYEKL. DNA of the CDR3: TGCGCCAGCAGCCAAACAACACTAGCGAACACTGAAGCTTTCTTT. This gives the protein CASSQTTLANTEAFF.

About this clone itself: A read error may account for a junction end that differs from germline. This chain links TRBV30 with TRBJ2-3; D might be TRBD2 (6 bases). Germline CDR1 GTSNPN, CDR2 SVGIG (reference sequence). This CDR3 comprises 13 residues. In nucleotides, the CDR3 is TGTGGCTGGGGGGTCCAGAACACAGATACGCAGTATTTT. It is translated as CGWGVQNTDTQYF.

The chain joins TRBV4-2 to TRBJ2-7; TRBD1 aligns across 7 bases. The CDR3 loop spans 14 amino acids. Germline CDR1 reads LGHNA; CDR2 reads YNFKEQ. J lost 6 bases, V lost 5 bases, and 10 bases had no gene match. The CDR3 DNA sequence: TGTGCCAGCAGCTGGGCAATGACAGGGTCCGAGCAGTACTTC. Its protein product is CASSWAMTGSEQYF.

The rearrangement links TRBV9 to TRBJ1-1; D uncertain. V shed 4 bases and J shed 3 bases, with 16 bases lying between them. The CDR3 spans 15 residues. Germline values: CDR1 SGDLS, CDR2 YYNGEE. The CDR3 DNA sequence: TGTGCCAGCAGCCCGAGTGGGCAATTGGACACTGAAGCTTTCTTT. Protein sequence: CASSPSGQLDTEAFF. Using reference TRBV9 and TRBJ1-1 for the parts outside the CDR3, the full variable domain is DSGVTQTPKHLITATGQRVTLRCSPRSGDLSVYWYQQSLDQGLQFLIQYYNGEERAKGNILERFSAQQFPDLHSELNLSSLELGDSALYFCASSPSGQLDTEAFFGQGTRLTVV.

The genes are TRBV30 and TRBJ1-1, with D hard to call. Germline loops: CDR1 GTSNPN, CDR2 SVGIG (reference sequence). V gave up 0 bases and J gave up 10 bases, with 9 bases separating them. The CDR3 length is 11 residues. As DNA, the CDR3 is TGTGCCTGGAGTGTAGGAGTTGGAGCTTTCTTT. Translating gives CAWSVGVGAFF. The variable domain in full, with the rest retrieved from reference TRBV30 and TRBJ1-1, is SQTIHQWPATLVQPVGSPLSLECTVEGTSNPNLYWYRQAAGRGLQLLFYSVGIGQISSEVPQNLSASRPQDRQFILSSKKLLLSDSGFYLCAWSVGVGAFFGQGTRLTVV.

The CDR3 loop is CASSRLALNPQETQYF. The CDR3 DNA reads TGTGCCAGCAGCAGACTAGCGCTAAACCCCCAAGAGACCCAGTACTTC. V and J are TRBV5-6 and TRBJ2-5; 8 positions match TRBD2. Germline V gene lookup returns CDR1 SGHDT and CDR2 YYEEEE. The CDR3 spans 16 residues. Losses at the gene ends were 4 bases for V and 1 base for J; bases not matched to a gene: 9.

This rearrangement joins TRBV19 to TRBJ1-1, with D unresolved. The ends were cut back, 6 bases at V and 0 bases at J, with 8 bases in the middle. The CDR3 is 13 residues long. From germline, CDR1 is LNHDA and CDR2 SQIVND (reference sequence). The CDR3 region has the DNA TGTGCCAGTAGGGATGACCTGAACACTGAAGCTTTCTTT. Amino acids: CASRDDLNTEAFF.

This clone turned up a few times. The V gene is TRBV27, the J gene TRBJ1-2; D is possibly TRBD1 (5 bases). The germline V and J ends were trimmed by 4 bases and 8 bases, with 11 bases remaining between them. CDR1 MNHEY and CDR2 SMNVEV come from the germline V gene (reference sequence). The CDR3 totals 12 residues. This CDR3 reads CASSYSGGGYTF. CDR3 bases: TGTGCCAGCAGTTATTCGGGGGGAGGCTACACCTTC.

DNA of the CDR3: TGTGCCAGCAGAGTAACAAGAGAAGAGACCCAGTACTTC. Translating it yields CASRVTREETQYF. The chain is built from TRBV6-5 and TRBJ2-5; no reliable D call. The CDR3 is 13 residues long. V was shortened by 6 bases and J by 3 bases, with 11 bases between the two germline ends. Looked up from germline, CDR1 is MNHEY and CDR2 is SVGAGI.

A single count supports this clone. The chain couples TRBV9 to TRBJ2-3; weak D call: TRBD2 (5 bases). The CDR3 runs to 15 residues. V was pared by 3 bases and J by 4 bases, with 15 bases between. Germline V gene sequence: CDR1 SGDLS, CDR2 YYNGEE. The CDR3 is CASSGGLGSADTQYF. In DNA, the CDR3 is TGTGCCAGCAGCGGTGGGCTAGGGAGCGCAGATACGCAGTATTTT.

The rearrangement joins TRBV4-2 to TRBJ2-7; 8 nucleotides agree with TRBD1. Losses at the gene ends were 3 bases for V and 3 bases for J; bases not matched to a gene: 13. This CDR3 spans 17 amino acids. Per the germline V gene, CDR1 is LGHNA and CDR2 is YNFKEQ. The CDR3 sequence: CASSHQGAVGANYEQYF. In DNA, the CDR3 is TGTGCCAGCAGCCACCAGGGGGCGGTCGGGGCAAACTACGAGCAGTACTTC.

The chain recombines TRBV1 with TRBJ1-5. TRBV1 is shown as a pseudogene. The length of the CDR3 is 18 residues. This CDR3 reads CTSSQDREGRRCNQPQHF. In DNA form, the CDR3 reads TGCACCAGCAGCCAAGATCGGGAGGGGCGTCGGTGCAATCAGCCCCAGCATTTT.

This chain links TRBV21-1 with TRBJ2-5; no check of the table's D call, TRBD2, against the DNA was made. TRBV21-1 counts as a pseudogene. The CDR3 spans 18 residues. CDR3 amino acids: CASSKSRLAGLSIGTQYF. The CDR3 DNA reads as TGTGCCAGCAGCAAATCACGACTAGCGGGCCTCTCCATTGGGACCCAGTACTTC.

The chain recombines TRBV7-9 with TRBJ1-4, with TRBD1 matching 9 bases. J gave up 0 bases and V 6 bases, and 2 bases lay outside the gene matches. The CDR3 is 15 amino acids. Germline V gene data show CDR1 as SEHNR and CDR2 as FQNEAQ (reference sequence). CDR3 sequence: CASSYRGPTNEKLFF. The DNA for the CDR3 is TGTGCCAGCAGTTACAGGGGGCCAACTAATGAAAAACTGTTTTTT.

V is TRBV14 and J is TRBJ2-3; D uncertain. V gave up 0 bases and J gave up 2 bases, with 9 bases separating them. Germline CDR1 SGHDN, CDR2 FVKESK. The CDR3 covers 15 residues. In nucleotides, the CDR3 is TGTGCCAGCAGCCAAGATAGATATACCACAGATACGCAGTATTTT. Residues: CASSQDRYTTDTQYF.

V and J are TRBV30 and TRBJ2-1; maybe TRBD2 (6 bases). Germline lookup yields CDR1 GTSNPN and CDR2 SVGIG (reference sequence). CDR3 length: 16 residues. The germline V and J ends were trimmed by 2 bases and 0 bases, with 14 bases remaining between them. CDR3 residues: CAWSWGGSGSYNEQFF. For the CDR3, the DNA is TGTGCCTGGAGTTGGGGTGGTAGCGGCTCCTACAATGAGCAGTTCTTC.

The rearrangement joins TRBV7-9 to TRBJ2-1, with a possible D match to TRBD1 (6 bases). Trimming stripped 2 bases from V and 9 bases from J, with 14 bases between. CDR1 and CDR2 from the germline V gene are SEHNR and FQNEAQ (reference sequence). This CDR3 comprises 14 residues. CDR3 loop: CASSLSAGVVEQFF. CDR3 nucleotides: TGTGCCAGCAGCTTATCGGCAGGGGTCGTTGAGCAGTTCTTC.

V and J are TRBV6-5 and TRBJ2-2; D tentatively fits TRBD1 or TRBD2 (6 bases each). The CDR3 spans 14 residues. The germline gives CDR1 MNHEY, CDR2 SVGAGI. With 2 bases removed from V and 8 bases from J, the gap between germline ends came to 12 bases. In DNA, the CDR3 is TGTGCCAGCAGTTACCCCCAGGGGAGGGGGGAGCTGTTTTTT. Translating gives CASSYPQGRGELFF.

V usage is TRBV19 and J usage is TRBJ2-5; weak D call: TRBD1 (6 bases). The V gene lost 8 bases and the J gene lost 0 bases, with 10 bases spanning the gap. The CDR3 is 13 amino acids. Germline-derived CDR1 and CDR2 are LNHDA and SQIVND (reference sequence). CDR3 DNA: TGTGCCAGTTCAGGACAGTACCAAGAGACCCAGTACTTC. Translated: CASSGQYQETQYF.

In nucleotides, the CDR3 is TGCAGCGTTCAAGGGGGGCCGGGTACTGAAGCTTTCTTT. It yields the protein CSVQGGPGTEAFF. This chain uses TRBV29-1 with TRBJ1-1; perhaps TRBD1 as D (6 bases). Trimming took 5 bases from V and 5 from J, leaving 15 bases between them. The CDR3 is 13 residues long. The germline V gene has CDR1 SQVTM and CDR2 ANQGSEA. Looking up the rest from reference TRBV29-1 and TRBJ1-1 gives the full variable domain: SAVISQKPSRDICQRGTSLTIQCQVDSQVTMMFWYRQQPGQSLTLIATANQGSEATYESGFVIDKFPISRPNLTFSTLTVSNMSPEDSSIYLCSVQGGPGTEAFFGQGTRLTVV.

This chain uses TRBV2 with TRBJ1-5; no reliable D call. This CDR3 is 16 amino acids long. CDR1 SNHLY and CDR2 FYNNEI come from the germline V gene. Trimming cost V 5 bases and J 0 bases, with 14 bases left between them. CDR3 sequence reads: CASSTWPEASNQPQHF. The CDR3, as DNA: TGTGCCAGCAGTACCTGGCCCGAAGCTAGCAATCAGCCCCAGCATTTT.

The gene calls are TRBV6-1 and TRBJ1-1; TRBD1 is a possible D gene (5 bases). The CDR3 length is 15 residues. Germline V CDR1 and CDR2: MNHNS, SASEGT. Trimming took 2 bases from V and 3 from J, leaving 13 bases between them. Written as DNA, the CDR3 is TGTGCCAGCAGTGAATGGGGGATCTTGGACACTGAAGCTTTCTTT. This encodes CASSEWGILDTEAFF.

The chain has TRBV5-1 and TRBJ2-1, with D maybe TRBD2 (6 bases). There are 15 residues in the CDR3. The ends were cut back, 0 bases at V and 5 bases at J, with 12 bases in the middle. Germline CDR1 SGHRS, CDR2 YFSETQ. CDR3 loop: CASSLELALNNEQFF. The CDR3 nucleotides are TGCGCCAGCAGCTTGGAACTAGCTCTAAACAATGAGCAGTTCTTC.

This clone was detected a few times. The chain is built from TRBV6-4 and TRBJ2-2; D tentatively fits TRBD1 or TRBD2 (5 bases each). Germline V gene sequence: CDR1 MRHNA, CDR2 SNTAGT. The CDR3 loop spans 13 amino acids. Trimming stripped 4 bases from V and 4 bases from J, with 7 bases between. The CDR3 bases are TGTGCCAGCAGTGTTGGGGGCACCGGGGAGCTGTTTTTT. Translation gives CASSVGGTGELFF.